This T cell receptor beta chain was recovered during a study of cytomegalovirus exposure and HLA in healthy donors. In the PCR, 60 Vbeta and 13 Jbeta primers were used. Here immunoSEQ multiplex PCR was the method, and the copy in TCRdb shows in-frame clones only, minus some. Here the sample spans some 100,000 clones, under 85% being singletons. With 5 bases removed from V and 8 bases from J, the gap between germline ends came to 10 bases. This CDR3 has 12 amino acids. In germline, CDR1 is SNHLY, CDR2 FYNNEI. This TCR was recovered from a woman aged 40-49 years in good health and CMV-seronegative. The source material was PBMCs. The V gene is TRBV2, the J gene TRBJ1-3; D is unclear. As DNA, the CDR3 is TGTGCCAGCAGTTACTGGCGGGACACCATATATTTT. It is translated as CASSYWRDTIYF.